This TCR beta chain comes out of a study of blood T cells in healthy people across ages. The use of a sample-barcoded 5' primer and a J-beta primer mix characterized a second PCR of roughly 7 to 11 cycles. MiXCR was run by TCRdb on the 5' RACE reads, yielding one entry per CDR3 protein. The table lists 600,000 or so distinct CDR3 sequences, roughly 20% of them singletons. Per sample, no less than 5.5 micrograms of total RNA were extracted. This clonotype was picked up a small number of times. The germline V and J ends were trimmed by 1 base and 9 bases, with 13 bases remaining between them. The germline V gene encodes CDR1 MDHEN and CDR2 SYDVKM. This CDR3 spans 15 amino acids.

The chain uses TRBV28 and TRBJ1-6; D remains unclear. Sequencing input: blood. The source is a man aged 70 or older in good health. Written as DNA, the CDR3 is TGTGCCAGCAGTTTATTGCAGGCCTCGGGTTCACCCCTCCACTTT. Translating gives CASSLLQASGSPLHF. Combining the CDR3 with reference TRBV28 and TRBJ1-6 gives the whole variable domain DVKVTQSSRYLVKRTGEKVFLECVQDMDHENMFWYRQDPGLGLRLIYFSYDVKMKEKGDIPEGYSVSREKKERFSLILESASTNQTSMYLCASSLLQASGSPLHFGNGTRLTVT.